Described below is a single T cell receptor (beta chain) sequence and its context. Produced via immunoSEQ multiplex PCR; TCRdb's table is partial and in-frame only. The profile shows approximately 150,000 clones, around 80% of them singletons. Categorization into cohorts depended on clinical history that participants reported. The CDR3 spans 16 residues. The germline V gene has CDR1 SGHRS and CDR2 YFSETQ. V lost 2 bases, J lost 3 bases, and 6 bases stayed unmatched. These data originate in a study of blood T cell repertoires in COVID-19. On the study more broadly: Italy, Spain and the United States were the sources of the convalescent and acute COVID-19 samples. In each case, the material was cDNA or gDNA derived from T cells, B-cell-depleted T cells, or PBMCs.

Material for sequencing was PBMCs or T cells enriched from blood (not recorded which). This rearrangement joins TRBV5-1 to TRBJ1-1, with 11 positions matching TRBD1. This sequence was found in a man aged 40-55 years with acute COVID-19. CDR3 nucleotides: TGCGCCAGCAGCTTCCCTAGGACAGGGGGCTACACTGAAGCTTTCTTT. It codes for CASSFPRTGGYTEAFF.